This T cell receptor beta chain was identified during a study of Ad26.COV2.S vaccination and SARS-CoV-2 variants. The treatment is: about 20 received Ad26.COV2.S at low or high dose, single or two shots; 5 received placebo; per-sample allocation not given. Collection of the samples took place on day 63 after the first injection of vaccine or placebo. Between the trimmed V and J ends, which lost 2 bases and 7 bases, there was a span of 9 bases. Germline lookup yields CDR1 GTSNPN and CDR2 SVGIG (reference sequence). This CDR3 has 13 residues. The data were produced by immunoSEQ multiplex PCR, yet TCRdb's version contains in-frame clones alone and is incomplete. In the table there are around 320,000 clones, around 90% of which are singletons.

The rearrangement uses TRBV30 and TRBJ1-6, with a weak D call TRBD1 (5 bases). The specimen was peripheral blood, collected in a trial of Ad26.COV2.S vaccine versus placebo. The TCR was taken from a person between 18 and 60 years old who received the Ad26.COV2.S COVID-19 vaccine or a placebo. In DNA form, the CDR3 reads TGTGCCTGGAGTTGGGGGTTAAATTCACCCCTCCACTTT. Protein product: CAWSWGLNSPLHF.